The rows below give T cell receptor beta chains drawn from one sample of a study of blood T cell repertoires in COVID-19. Data came from immunoSEQ multiplex PCR; TCRdb stores just in-frame clones and leaves some out. In the table there are about 200,000 clones, 94% of which are singletons. Sequencing used peripheral blood. These receptor sequences come from a man between 25 and 39 years old with COVID-19, enrolled during active disease. Each CDR3 is given with its conserved first and last residue. The D gene is left open where the match is weak. The size entry is marked missing in some rows and otherwise reads once, few, many or a size class.

CDR3: CASSSGLRTEAFF
DNA: TGTGCCAGCAGCTCAGGGTTGAGGACTGAAGCTTTCTTT
size: -
V: TRBV5-6
D: -
J: TRBJ1-1

CDR3: CASGSSGGAYEQYF
DNA: TGTGCTAGTGGTTCTAGCGGGGGTGCCTACGAGCAGTACTTC
size: -
V: TRBV12-5
D: TRBD2
J: TRBJ2-7

CDR3: CASSRNEYSNQPQHF
DNA: TGTGCCAGCTCGCGAAACGAGTATAGCAATCAGCCCCAGCATTTT
size: -
V: TRBV18
D: -
J: TRBJ1-5

CDR3: CASSERDINNEKLFF
DNA: TGTGCCAGCAGCGAGAGGGACATCAATAATGAAAAACTGTTTTTT
size: -
V: TRBV9
D: -
J: TRBJ1-4

CDR3: CASSLEGGPHEQYF
DNA: TGCGCCAGCAGCTTGGAGGGGGGGCCCCACGAGCAGTACTTC
size: -
V: TRBV5-1
D: -
J: TRBJ2-7

CDR3: CASSQQGLNTEAFF
DNA: TGTGCCAGCAGCCAGCAGGGTTTGAACACTGAAGCTTTCTTT
size: -
V: TRBV9
D: -
J: TRBJ1-1

CDR3: CASSLLAETGELFF
DNA: TGTGCCAGCAGTTTACTAGCGGAGACCGGGGAGCTGTTTTTT
size: -
V: TRBV27
D: TRBD2
J: TRBJ2-2

CDR3: CASSLNRGDTIYF
DNA: TGTGCCAGCAGCTTAAACAGGGGGGACACCATATATTTT
size: once
V: TRBV7-3
D: TRBD1
J: TRBJ1-3

CDR3: CASSLDGQGSFYGYTF
DNA: TGCGCCAGCAGCTTGGATGGGCAGGGCTCGTTCTATGGCTACACCTTC
size: -
V: TRBV5-1
D: -
J: TRBJ1-2

CDR3: CASSPRPSDNSPLHF
DNA: TGCGCCAGCAGCCCCAGGCCCTCCGATAATTCACCCCTCCACTTT
size: -
V: TRBV5-1
D: -
J: TRBJ1-6

CDR3: CASSLGQGRDGYTF
DNA: TGTGCCAGCAGCCTCGGACAGGGAAGGGATGGCTACACCTTC
size: -
V: TRBV5-4
D: TRBD1
J: TRBJ1-2

CDR3: CASSQGTFGYTF
DNA: TGTGCCAGCAGCCAAGGGACATTTGGCTACACCTTC
size: -
V: TRBV14
D: -
J: TRBJ1-2

CDR3: CASLRGRPQHF
DNA: TGCGCCAGCCTCAGAGGCCGGCCCCAGCATTTT
size: few
V: TRBV23-1
D: -
J: TRBJ1-5

CDR3: CASSLGARGQETQYF
DNA: TGTGCCAGCAGCTTGGGGGCACGGGGACAAGAGACCCAGTACTTC
size: -
V: TRBV5-6
D: -
J: TRBJ2-5

CDR3: CASSEDRWQPQHF
DNA: TGTGCCAGCAGTGAGGACAGGTGGCAGCCCCAGCATTTT
size: -
V: TRBV2
D: TRBD1
J: TRBJ1-5

CDR3: CAISESEGTPQHF
DNA: TGTGCCATCAGTGAGTCGGAGGGTACGCCCCAGCATTTT
size: -
V: TRBV10-3
D: -
J: TRBJ1-5

CDR3: CASGGQPRSPLHF
DNA: TGTGCCAGCGGGGGACAGCCGAGGTCACCCCTCCACTTT
size: -
V: TRBV7-2
D: TRBD1
J: TRBJ1-6

CDR3: CAWLRGLTFYGYTF
DNA: TGTGCCTGGCTTAGGGGGCTGACGTTCTATGGCTACACCTTC
size: -
V: TRBV30
D: TRBD1
J: TRBJ1-2

CDR3: CASSSLQGGHTEAFF
DNA: TGTGCCAGCAGCTCGCTACAGGGGGGGCACACTGAAGCTTTCTTT
size: -
V: TRBV7-6
D: TRBD1
J: TRBJ1-1

CDR3: CASSHDRGETQYF
DNA: TGTGCCAGCAGCCACGACAGGGGCGAGACCCAGTACTTC
size: -
V: TRBV14
D: TRBD1
J: TRBJ2-5

CDR3: CASSSHRALTDTQYF
DNA: TGTGCCAGCAGTTCCCACAGGGCACTCACAGATACGCAGTATTTT
size: -
V: TRBV27
D: -
J: TRBJ2-3

CDR3: CASSYLTQKGTEAFF
DNA: TGTGCCAGCAGTTACTTGACCCAGAAGGGGACTGAAGCTTTCTTT
size: once
V: TRBV6-5
D: -
J: TRBJ1-1

CDR3: CASKPQRVTNEKLFF
DNA: TGTGCCAGTAAACCTCAGAGGGTTACTAATGAAAAACTGTTTTTT
size: -
V: TRBV19
D: -
J: TRBJ1-4